This is a list of T cell receptor beta chains from one sample in a study of identical twins. TCRdb called the 5' RACE reads again in MiXCR, with one record for every CDR3 protein. The sample gives some 500,000 distinct CDR3 sequences, more than 13% of which show up once; approximately 0.98% is in the top ten. This same sample was also taken into another study, of yellow fever vaccine responses in identical twins.

Sequenced sample: CD4+ T cells sorted from blood. The receptors originated from a young woman in good health. The CDR3 runs from the conserved cysteine through the conserved F or W. The order of the fields is CDR3 protein, CDR3 DNA, J gene, D gene, V gene, clone size. The D gene is left open where the match is weak. Rows give clone size only sometimes, using once, few, many, or a class for an expanded clone.

CASSKEGGGQGSSYEQYF	TGTGCCAGCAGCAAGGAGGGTGGTGGACAGGGGAGCTCCTACGAGCAGTACTTC	TRBJ2-7	NA	TRBV21-1	NA
CASSFQVEQYF	TGTGCCAGCAGTTTTCAGGTCGAGCAGTACTTC	TRBJ2-7	NA	TRBV11-2	NA
CATSTIRDRGGNEQFF	TGTGCCACCAGCACCATCCGCGACAGGGGTGGTAATGAGCAGTTCTTC	TRBJ2-1	TRBD1	TRBV15	few
CASSFQGANEKLFF	TGCGCCAGCAGCTTCCAAGGAGCAAATGAAAAACTGTTTTTT	TRBJ1-4	NA	TRBV5-1	many
CASSQDRGTIDEQFF	TGCGCCAGCAGCCAAGATCGGGGCACAATCGATGAGCAGTTCTTC	TRBJ2-1	NA	TRBV4-3	NA
CSADGTGELFF	TGCAGTGCTGACGGGACCGGGGAGCTGTTTTTT	TRBJ2-2	NA	TRBV20-1	few
CASKLQGRANTGELFF	TGTGCCAGCAAACTTCAGGGCCGAGCGAACACCGGGGAGCTGTTTTTT	TRBJ2-2	NA	TRBV2	many
CASSWGTGVDTGELFF	TGTGCCAGCAGCTGGGGGACAGGGGTGGACACCGGGGAGCTGTTTTTT	TRBJ2-2	TRBD1	TRBV5-6	NA
CASSQQGQGIYEQYF	TGTGCCAGCAGCCAACAGGGACAGGGTATTTACGAGCAGTACTTC	TRBJ2-7	TRBD1	TRBV6-1	many
CASSPQTGGGYEQYF	TGTGCCAGCAGTCCCCAGACAGGGGGAGGGTACGAGCAGTACTTC	TRBJ2-7	TRBD1	TRBV12-3/TRBV12-4	few
CASSDRTPRRPQHF	TGTGCCAGCAGTGATCGTACACCTCGAAGGCCCCAGCATTTT	TRBJ1-5	NA	TRBV6-2/TRBV6-3	few
CSGGQGGQETQYF	TGCAGTGGAGGCCAGGGGGGTCAGGAGACCCAGTACTTC	TRBJ2-5	NA	TRBV29-1	NA
CAIKTGAGTGELFF	TGTGCCATCAAAACAGGGGCGGGCACCGGGGAGCTGTTTTTT	TRBJ2-2	TRBD1	TRBV10-3	NA
CASSGTGTSGSEQYF	TGTGCCAGCTCAGGGACCGGGACTAGCGGTAGCGAGCAGTACTTC	TRBJ2-7	TRBD2	TRBV18	NA
CASSWRRFNQPQHF	TGCGCCAGCAGCTGGAGACGGTTCAATCAGCCCCAGCATTTT	TRBJ1-5	NA	TRBV5-1	many
CSARDRKGTYGYTF	TGCAGTGCTAGAGATAGGAAGGGAACCTATGGCTACACCTTC	TRBJ1-2	NA	TRBV20-1	NA
CASSSRQDLFYGYTF	TGTGCCAGCAGCTCACGGCAGGATCTATTCTATGGCTACACCTTC	TRBJ1-2	NA	TRBV12-3/TRBV12-4	few
CSARDKGLTQYF	TGCAGTGCTAGAGATAAGGGCCTTACGCAGTATTTT	TRBJ2-3	NA	TRBV20-1	NA
CASSPLRGPYNEQFF	TGTGCCAGCAGCCCCCTACGGGGGCCGTACAATGAGCAGTTCTTC	TRBJ2-1	NA	TRBV7-9	NA
CASSPTITESKKLFF	TGTGCCAGCAGCCCTACGATTACCGAGTCTAAAAAACTGTTTTTT	TRBJ1-4	NA	TRBV12-3/TRBV12-4	NA
CASSIVLGRRIEQFF	TGTGCCAGTAGTATTGTTTTGGGGCGACGGATCGAGCAGTTCTTC	TRBJ2-1	NA	TRBV19	NA
CASLAGARLNSTDTQYF	TGTGCCAGTCTAGCGGGGGCGAGACTGAACAGCACAGATACGCAGTATTTT	TRBJ2-3	TRBD2	TRBV6-4	NA
CASIDWNNEQFF	TGTGCCAGCATCGACTGGAACAATGAGCAGTTCTTC	TRBJ2-1	NA	TRBV19	NA
CASSSETGYDNYGYTF	TGTGCCAGCAGTTCGGAGACAGGTTATGATAACTATGGCTACACCTTC	TRBJ1-2	NA	TRBV6-5	NA
CASSRDGSKRTQYF	TGTGCCAGCAGCCGAGACGGATCCAAGAGGACCCAGTACTTC	TRBJ2-5	NA	TRBV14	few
CSATLGGTANSPLHF	TGCAGTGCTACCCTGGGGGGGACAGCCAATTCACCCCTCCACTTT	TRBJ1-6	TRBD1	TRBV20-1	NA
CASSLERGEKTQYF	TGTGCCAGCAGCTTAGAGCGGGGAGAAAAGACCCAGTACTTC	TRBJ2-5	NA	TRBV11-2	NA
CASSLDGGGTDTQYF	TGCGCCAGCAGCTTGGACGGGGGGGGAACAGATACGCAGTATTTT	TRBJ2-3	TRBD2	TRBV5-1	many
CATSREGTSVHNEQFF	TGTGCCACCAGCAGAGAAGGGACTAGCGTCCACAATGAGCAGTTCTTC	TRBJ2-1	TRBD2	TRBV15	NA
CASSLGSRDTDTQYF	TGTGCCAGCAGCTTAGGTTCGAGGGACACAGATACGCAGTATTTT	TRBJ2-3	NA	TRBV7-9	few
CASSLIQGSTGELFF	TGTGCCAGCAGCTTGATCCAGGGATCAACCGGGGAGCTGTTTTTT	TRBJ2-2	NA	TRBV5-6	NA
CASSRTEKGTANVLTF	TGTGCCAGCAGCCGGACAGAAAAAGGCACGGCCAACGTCCTGACTTTC	TRBJ2-6	NA	TRBV7-9	NA
CASSLGPREGEQFF	TGTGCCAGCAGTTTAGGTCCACGGGAGGGTGAGCAGTTCTTC	TRBJ2-1	TRBD2	TRBV12-3/TRBV12-4	few
CASSEAGRSYEQYF	TGCGCCAGCAGTGAGGCTGGCAGATCCTACGAGCAGTACTTC	TRBJ2-7	NA	TRBV10-1	few
CASSYGLAGGSTDTQYF	TGTGCCAGCAGTTACGGGCTAGCGGGGGGGAGCACAGATACGCAGTATTTT	TRBJ2-3	TRBD2	TRBV6-5	once
CASSFLRPGLAGERSYEQYF	TGTGCCAGCAGTTTCCTCCGTCCGGGACTAGCGGGAGAAAGGTCCTACGAGCAGTACTTC	TRBJ2-7	TRBD2	TRBV27	NA
CASSTTGYNEQFF	TGTGCCAGCAGTACGACGGGCTACAATGAGCAGTTCTTC	TRBJ2-1	NA	TRBV28	few
CASSKRSGRDADTQYF	TGTGCCAGCAGCAAACGTAGCGGGAGGGACGCAGATACGCAGTATTTT	TRBJ2-3	TRBD2	TRBV7-2	few
CSVLAGASGANVLTF	TGCAGCGTTCTAGCGGGGGCCTCTGGGGCCAACGTCCTGACTTTC	TRBJ2-6	TRBD2	TRBV29-1	few